The clone carrying this T cell receptor beta chain was picked up a small number of times. Its antigen remains unidentified. The V gene lost 6 bases and the J gene lost 8 bases, with 28 bases spanning the gap. Germline V gives CDR1 MDHEN, CDR2 SYDVKM. CDR3 size: 17 residues. Profiling relied on immunoSEQ multiplex PCR, and the TCRdb table lists in-frame clones only, not all of them. The sample has about 13,000 clones; about three fifths are singletons. This entry comes from a study of T cells in tumors after PD-1 blockade. The study, taken as a whole, reports: After therapy, most expanded exhausted CD8+ clones were absent pre-treatment, suggesting clonal replacement. Some novel exhausted tumor clones appeared in pre-treatment blood, suggesting peripheral recruitment.

The sequence was collected from a human donor with cutaneous squamous cell carcinoma. Sample: tumor tissue, taken before anti-PD-1 treatment. The chain joins TRBV28 to TRBJ1-2; weak D call: TRBD1 (6 bases). The CDR3 DNA is TGTGCCAGCAGGAACCCACAGGGTCTTTTCGTGGTTGAGGGCTACACCTTC. Translating gives CASRNPQGLFVVEGYTF.